This T cell receptor (beta chain) was found in a study of T-cell memory formation after mild COVID-19. Study summary: TCR clusters showed largely donor specificity.

Deletions cut 3 bases from V and 3 bases from J, with 12 bases between. The V gene's germline CDR1 is SNHLY and CDR2 FYNNEI. The length of the CDR3 is 14 residues. TCRdb re-called the 5' RACE reads with MiXCR, one entry per CDR3 protein. This table holds hundreds of thousands of distinct CDR3 sequences, roughly 18% found once. The rearrangement joins TRBV2 to TRBJ2-7, with a possible D match to TRBD2 (6 bases). Material: PBMCs or a T cell subset sorted from them (not recorded which). The receptor comes from an adult woman who had mild COVID-19 (a few samples of this study predate the infection). Cell type and time point are not known. CDR3: CASSDGGRVYEQYF. DNA of the CDR3: TGTGCCAGCAGTGACGGGGGAAGGGTCTACGAGCAGTACTTC.